These 18 T cell receptor beta chains were all obtained from the same sample, sequenced in a study of T cells in Graves' hyperthyroidism and ophthalmopathy. TCR beta CDR3 regions were amplified from RNA transcripts. A first-round RT-PCR of the TCR CDR3 used the HTBI primer set. TCRdb re-called the multiplex PCR reads through MiXCR, storing one row per CDR3 protein. The table records about 530,000 distinct CDR3 sequences, 15% to 20% of them present only once. Material for sequencing was blood. The receptors shown here come from a woman between 18 and 29 years old with Graves' ophthalmopathy.

The genes are TRBV12-3 or TRBV12-4 and TRBJ1-1; no reliable D call. The CDR3 runs 15 residues. Trimming took off 1 base at V and 1 base at J, with 10 bases between the two ends. DNA of the CDR3: TGTGCCAGCAGTTTAGGCTCAAGATCGAACACTGAAGCTTTCTTT. It yields the protein CASSLGSRSNTEAFF.

This clonotype occurred many times. The chain combines TRBV7-8 with TRBJ2-1; no firm D call. In germline, CDR1 is SGHVS, CDR2 FQNEAQ. With 3 bases removed from V and 8 bases from J, the gap between germline ends came to 14 bases. This CDR3 region has 14 residues. The CDR3 sequence: CASSFSYDGDEQFF. The CDR3 region has the DNA TGTGCCAGCAGCTTTAGTTACGACGGAGATGAGCAGTTCTTC.

This clonotype appeared many times. The chain couples TRBV6-5 to TRBJ2-5; 9 positions match TRBD1. The CDR3 spans 15 residues. The germline gives CDR1 MNHEY, CDR2 SVGAGI. The V gene end was trimmed by 2 bases and the J gene end by 3 bases; junction bases not matched to a gene: 4. Here the CDR3 reads CASSYMTGGEETQYF. DNA for the CDR3: TGTGCCAGCAGTTACATGACAGGGGGGGAAGAGACCCAGTACTTC.

DNA of the CDR3: TGCGCCAGCAGCCCGGGACAGGGAGGTACTCAGCCCCAGCATTTT. Encoded protein: CASSPGQGGTQPQHF. The chain has TRBV4-1 and TRBJ1-5, with 9 bases fitting TRBD1. The CDR3 is 15 residues long. Trimming removed 4 bases from V and 6 bases from J; junction bases left unmatched: 7. The germline CDR1 and CDR2 sequences are MGHRA and YSYEKL.

This clonotype was found once. The gene calls are TRBV9 and TRBJ2-2, with 8 bases that match TRBD1. This CDR3 region has 16 residues. Germline V CDR1 and CDR2: SGDLS, YYNGEE. Trimming took 3 bases from V and 2 from J; bases not matched to a gene: 6. CDR3 nucleotides: TGTGCCAGCAGCGCCGGCAGGGGGCCTAACACCGGGGAGCTGTTTTTT. Residues: CASSAGRGPNTGELFF.

The J gene is TRBJ1-2, the V gene TRBV4-1; the D is unclear. The CDR3 runs to 18 residues. V was clipped by 0 bases and J by 1 base, with 18 bases between them. Germline-derived CDR1 and CDR2 are MGHRA and YSYEKL. This CDR3 reads CASSQEAGFGSINYGYTF. CDR3 in DNA: TGCGCCAGCAGCCAAGAAGCGGGGTTTGGATCCATTAACTATGGCTACACCTTC.

This clonotype has at least ten counts. This chain links TRBV6-6 with TRBJ1-2, with D possibly matching TRBD1 (6 bases). The V gene's germline CDR1 is MNHNY and CDR2 SVGAGI (reference sequence). Between the trimmed V and J ends, which lost 2 bases and 4 bases, there was a span of 11 bases. The CDR3 covers 14 residues. The CDR3 DNA reads TGTGCCAGCAGTTACACAGGGTTAGCCTATGGCTACACCTTC. Its translation is CASSYTGLAYGYTF.

Concerning this clonotype: One junction end does not reproduce the germline sequence, and a read error may be involved. This chain joins TRBV29-1 and TRBJ2-7; the D is unclear. The CDR3 has 11 residues. Germline lookup yields CDR1 SQVTM and CDR2 ANQGSEA. CDR3 DNA: TGCAACGTTGAGCTTATGTACGAGCAGTACTTC. Translated, it gives CNVELMYEQYF.

This clonotype has a handful of counts. This may arise from a read error, as a much more abundant clone is one base away. The CDR3 nucleotides read TGTGCCAGCAGTTACCGGGACAGCTATGGCTACACCTTC. It specifies CASSYRDSYGYTF. V is TRBV27 and J is TRBJ1-2; TRBD1 agrees at 7 bases. Germline V gives CDR1 MNHEY, CDR2 SMNVEV (reference sequence). The V segment lost 4 bases and the J segment 4 bases; nucleotides outside the gene matches: 3. The CDR3 sequence is 13 residues long.

This clonotype was found a few times. This chain links TRBV9 with TRBJ2-1; 8 positions agree with TRBD2. This CDR3 contains 16 residues. Germline lookup yields CDR1 SGDLS and CDR2 YYNGEE. The J segment lost 1 base and the V segment lost 0 bases, leaving 3 bases of the junction unmatched. CDR3 loop: CASSVGASGSYNEQFF. Written as DNA, the CDR3 is TGTGCCAGCAGCGTAGGTGCTAGCGGGTCCTACAATGAGCAGTTCTTC.

At least ten counts were recorded for this clonotype. The chain carries TRBV6-2 or TRBV6-3 and TRBJ1-2, with D possibly TRBD1 on 6 matching bases. The germline gives CDR1 MNHEY, CDR2 SVGEGT. Trimming removed 0 bases at V and 4 bases at J, with 12 bases between. The CDR3 runs to 15 residues. Here the CDR3 reads CASSYSGRGLYGYTF. CDR3 in DNA: TGTGCCAGCAGTTACTCGGGCAGGGGCCTCTATGGCTACACCTTC.

This chain uses TRBV30 with TRBJ1-1; D ambiguous. CDR3 length equals 15 residues. V was trimmed by 2 bases and J by 0 bases, leaving 13 bases between them. Looked up from germline, CDR1 is GTSNPN and CDR2 is SVGIG (reference sequence). The CDR3, as DNA: TGTGCCTGGAGTTTCAGGAAGATTCTGAACACTGAAGCTTTCTTT. This translates into CAWSFRKILNTEAFF.

The genes are TRBV4-3 and TRBJ2-3; D is tentatively TRBD1 or TRBD2 (5 bases each). CDR3 length equals 14 residues. Germline CDR1 reads LGHNA; CDR2 reads YSLEER. Deletions cut 3 bases from V and 4 bases from J, with 11 bases between. The CDR3 region has the DNA TGCGCCAGCAGCCATGGGAGAGGGGCAGATACGCAGTATTTT. This translates into CASSHGRGADTQYF.

J is TRBJ1-2 and V is TRBV5-1; 7 bases are a match to TRBD1. With V trimmed by 2 bases and J by 3 bases, 4 bases remained unmatched. The CDR3 is 14 residues long. Germline values: CDR1 SGHRS, CDR2 YFSETQ. CDR3 in amino acids: CASSLAGQHYGYTF. In nucleotides, the CDR3 is TGCGCCAGCAGCTTAGCGGGACAGCACTATGGCTACACCTTC.

This clonotype was observed a handful of times. CDR3 residues: CASSLMTGDGYTF. In nucleotides, the CDR3 is TGCGCCAGCAGCCTAATGACAGGGGATGGCTACACCTTC. The chain uses TRBV5-1 and TRBJ1-2, with TRBD1 matching over 8 bases. The CDR3 sequence is 13 residues long. The germline CDR1 and CDR2 sequences are SGHRS and YFSETQ. V lost 4 bases to trimming and J lost 6 bases; unmatched junction nucleotides: 5.

Many counts were recorded for this clonotype. The chain is built from TRBV20-1 and TRBJ1-1, with D perhaps TRBD1 (5 bases). Germline V gives CDR1 DFQATT, CDR2 SNEGSKA (reference sequence). V shed 0 bases and J shed 1 base, with 6 bases lying between them. This CDR3 is built from 13 residues. As DNA, the CDR3 is TGCAGTGCTAGAGATGGACAGAACACTGAAGCTTTCTTT. Protein: CSARDGQNTEAFF.

The table lists this clonotype with many counts. This sequence joins TRBV29-1 and TRBJ2-5; the match to TRBD2 covers 8 bases. Losses at the gene ends were 5 bases for V and 0 bases for J; bases not matched to a gene: 8. In germline, CDR1 is SQVTM, CDR2 ANQGSEA. The CDR3 consists of 15 residues. The CDR3 coding sequence is TGCAGCGTTACGCCGGGACTAGGGTACCAAGAGACCCAGTACTTC. Its protein is CSVTPGLGYQETQYF.

In this sample, this clonotype turned up a few times. The chain carries TRBV6-1 and TRBJ2-7; 11 nucleotides align to TRBD2. Germline V gives CDR1 MNHNS, CDR2 SASEGT. The CDR3 runs to 13 residues. The V gene end was trimmed by 8 bases and the J gene end by 4 bases; junction bases not matched to a gene: 4. CDR3 amino acids: CASEGLAGYEQYF. The CDR3 nucleotides are TGTGCCAGCGAAGGACTAGCGGGTTACGAGCAGTACTTC.